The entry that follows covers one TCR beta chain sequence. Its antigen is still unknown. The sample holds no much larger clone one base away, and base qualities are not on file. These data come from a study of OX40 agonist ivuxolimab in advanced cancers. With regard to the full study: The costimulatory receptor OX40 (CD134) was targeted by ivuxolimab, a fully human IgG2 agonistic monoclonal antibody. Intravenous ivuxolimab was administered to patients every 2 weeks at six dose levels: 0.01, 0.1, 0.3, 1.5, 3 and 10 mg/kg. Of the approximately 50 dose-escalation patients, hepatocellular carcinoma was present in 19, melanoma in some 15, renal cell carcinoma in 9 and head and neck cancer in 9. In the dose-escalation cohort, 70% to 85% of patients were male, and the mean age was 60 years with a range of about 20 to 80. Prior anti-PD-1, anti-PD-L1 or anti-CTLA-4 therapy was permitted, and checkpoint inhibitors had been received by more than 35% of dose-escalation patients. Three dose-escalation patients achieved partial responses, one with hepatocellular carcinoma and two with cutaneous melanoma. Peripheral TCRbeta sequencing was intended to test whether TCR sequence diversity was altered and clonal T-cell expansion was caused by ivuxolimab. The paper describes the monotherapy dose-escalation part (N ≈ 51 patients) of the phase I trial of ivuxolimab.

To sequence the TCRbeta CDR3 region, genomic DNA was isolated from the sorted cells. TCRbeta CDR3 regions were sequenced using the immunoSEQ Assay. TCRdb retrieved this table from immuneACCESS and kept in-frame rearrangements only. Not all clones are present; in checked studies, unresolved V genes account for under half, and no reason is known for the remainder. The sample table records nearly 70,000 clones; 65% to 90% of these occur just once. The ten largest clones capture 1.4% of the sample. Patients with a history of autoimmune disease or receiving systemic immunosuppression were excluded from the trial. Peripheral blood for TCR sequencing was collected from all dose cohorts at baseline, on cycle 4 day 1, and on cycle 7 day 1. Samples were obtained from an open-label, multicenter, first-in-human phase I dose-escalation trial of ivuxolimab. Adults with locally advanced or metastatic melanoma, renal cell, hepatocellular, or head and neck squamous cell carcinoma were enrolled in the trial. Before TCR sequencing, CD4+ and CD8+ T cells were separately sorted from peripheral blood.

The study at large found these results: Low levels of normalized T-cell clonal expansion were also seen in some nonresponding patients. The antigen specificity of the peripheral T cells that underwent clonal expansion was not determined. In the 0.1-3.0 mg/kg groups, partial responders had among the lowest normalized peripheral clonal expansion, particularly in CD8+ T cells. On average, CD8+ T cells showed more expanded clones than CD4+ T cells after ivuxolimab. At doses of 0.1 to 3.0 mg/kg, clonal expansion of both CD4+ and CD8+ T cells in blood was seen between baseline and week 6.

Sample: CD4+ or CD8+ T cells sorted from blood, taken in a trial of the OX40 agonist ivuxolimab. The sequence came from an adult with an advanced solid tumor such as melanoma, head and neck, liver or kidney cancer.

The DNA sequence is as follows: TGTGCCAGTAGGACCGGGACAGAAAATTCACCCCTCCACTTT. This is translated as CASRTGTENSPLHF. The chain uses TRBV19 and TRBJ1-6, and 7 bases in between align with TRBD1. Unmatched junction bases come to 6, with V trimmed by 6 bases and J by 7 bases. Looking up the germline V gene (reference sequence) yields CDR1 LNHDA and CDR2 SQIVND. The CDR3 goes from the cysteine to the phenylalanine over 14 residues. The read is trimmed to its CDR3 DNA, 42 bases read in frame from base 1.